This T cell receptor beta chain was captured in a study of T cells in Graves' hyperthyroidism and ophthalmopathy. Amplified TCR beta CDR3 regions came from RNA transcripts. First-round RT-PCR with HTBI primers amplified the TCR CDR3 region. TCRdb itself ran the multiplex PCR reads through MiXCR, one entry per CDR3 protein. Of hundreds of thousands of distinct CDR3 sequences listed, less than 15% are singletons. This CDR3 region has 18 residues. Germline V CDR1 and CDR2: SEHNR, FQNEAQ (reference sequence). Trimming cost V 1 base and J 5 bases; bases outside gene matches: 9. This clonotype appeared many times.

Sequencing used blood. This clonotype was obtained from a woman younger than 30 with Graves' hyperthyroidism. The rearrangement joins TRBV7-9 to TRBJ2-2; 11 bases are shared with TRBD2. The CDR3 DNA follows: TGTGCCAGCAGCTTAGTGGAAACTAGCGGGAGACGGACCGGGGAGCTGTTTTTT. Translating gives CASSLVETSGRRTGELFF. The full variable domain, its missing parts supplied by reference TRBV7-9 and TRBJ2-2, is DTGVSQNPRHKITKRGQNVTFRCDPISEHNRLYWYRQTLGQGPEFLTYFQNEAQLEKSRLLSDRFSAERPKGSFSTLEIQRTEQGDSAMYLCASSLVETSGRRTGELFFGEGSRLTVL.